This TCR beta chain was identified in a study of beta chain features in type 1 diabetes. Points on this clone: Its antigen is still unknown.

Notes on the study in general: VDJ junctions sequenced from type 1 diabetes patients showed fewer insertions and more deletions. Relative to healthy donors, patients appeared to have naive, central memory and Treg TCRB repertoires that were more similar. TCRB CDR3s from Type 1 diabetes patients were moderately but significantly shorter in all four CD4+ subsets.

The whole isolated RNA underwent reverse transcription, so sequencing captured expressed TCRB transcripts. Method: immunoSEQ multiplex PCR; TCRdb's copy keeps in-frame clones and lacks some. This table holds about 900,000 clones, roughly 16% found once. The V and J ends lost 0 bases and 10 bases respectively, with 9 bases between them. The CDR3 contains 12 residues. Looked up from germline, CDR1 is SGHDT and CDR2 is YYEEEE. Each sorted fraction was over 95% pure. Sequenced input: naive CD4+ T cells from blood. The rearrangement links TRBV5-6 to TRBJ2-3; maybe TRBD1 (6 bases). This receptor was obtained from a woman younger than 30 in good health. The chain's CDR3 is CASSLAQGAQYF. The CDR3 DNA follows: TGTGCCAGCAGCTTGGCACAGGGAGCGCAGTATTTT.